The TCR beta chain under discussion was sequenced for a study of shared clonotypes between healthy human individuals. Positive CCR7 selection of CD45RO-negative cells yielded the naive CD8 cells, and terminally differentiated effector memory CD45RA+ cells were excluded. Using immunoSEQ multiplex PCR, the repertoire was profiled, and TCRdb retains in-frame clones only, with some absent. The data contain about 2,100,000 clones, around 93% of them singletons. Regarding the study as a whole: Sharing of clonotypes among donors was expected to vary with sequencing depth. Rarefaction showed that sequencing of sorted subsets was incomplete (despite large depth).

The CDR3 is 18 residues long. The germline gives CDR1 MNHEY, CDR2 SMNVEV (reference sequence). V gave up 0 bases and J gave up 2 bases; unmatched junction bases: 7. In regard to this clone: The target antigen is unknown.

The sequencing input was naive CD8+ T cells from PBMCs. The chain employs TRBV27 and TRBJ2-7; 13 bases are shared with TRBD2. This TCR was sampled from a man younger than 30 in good health. Some clones in this sample may be carry-over from other donors' samples. This CDR3 is CASSLSQGLAGHTYEQYF. Written as DNA, the CDR3 is TGTGCCAGCAGTTTATCGCAGGGACTAGCGGGACACACCTACGAGCAGTACTTC.